A single sample gave rise to the 15 T cell receptor beta chains below, sequenced in a study of cytomegalovirus exposure and HLA in healthy donors. With 60 Vbeta and 13 Jbeta primers, the PCR was carried out. Sequencing used immunoSEQ multiplex PCR; TCRdb keeps in-frame clones, though not all of them. The table has some 150,000 clones, 80% to 85% seen once; the top ten hold roughly 2.8%. The sample taken for sequencing was PBMCs. These receptors came from a woman under 40 in good health and CMV-seronegative.

J is TRBJ2-5 and V is TRBV30; 9 bases match TRBD1. Germline loops: CDR1 GTSNPN, CDR2 SVGIG (reference sequence). Germline trimming cut 8 bases from V and 5 bases from J; bases unmatched to any gene: 6. The length of the CDR3 is 12 residues. CDR3 coding DNA: TGTGCCCAAGGACAGGGGAGGGAGACCCAGTACTTC. It translates to CAQGQGRETQYF.

This clone was picked up a small number of times. This chain links TRBV6-5 with TRBJ1-1; D ambiguous. Germline assignment: CDR1 MNHEY and CDR2 SVGAGI. The V gene lost 4 bases and the J gene lost 4 bases, with 13 bases spanning the gap. The CDR3 has 14 amino acids. The CDR3 DNA sequence: TGTGCCAGCAGTTCCCGGGGAGGCCGCACTGAAGCTTTCTTT. It yields the protein CASSSRGGRTEAFF.

The rearrangement uses TRBV9 and TRBJ2-1; TRBD2 matches 7 bases. CDR1 and CDR2 (germline): SGDLS, YYNGEE. CDR3 length equals 15 residues. Germline trimming cut 4 bases from V and 0 bases from J; bases unmatched to any gene: 4. CDR3 nucleotides: TGTGCCAGCAGCCCGACTAGCAGCTCCTACAATGAGCAGTTCTTC. This sequence encodes CASSPTSSSYNEQFF.

The chain has TRBV6-5 and TRBJ1-1; the match to TRBD1 covers 9 bases. Per germline, CDR1 MNHEY and CDR2 SVGAGI. The CDR3 is made up of 15 amino acids. After removal of 4 bases from V and 1 base from J, the junction contained 4 bases not matched to a gene. As DNA, the CDR3 is TGTGCCAGCAGTTTGGACAGGGGTTCGAACACTGAAGCTTTCTTT. This sequence encodes CASSLDRGSNTEAFF.

V and J are TRBV4-3 and TRBJ2-7; 9 bases line up with TRBD1. Losses at the gene ends were 6 bases for V and 2 bases for J; bases not matched to a gene: 8. The CDR3 has 15 residues. Germline-derived CDR1 and CDR2 are LGHNA and YSLEER. CDR3 DNA: TGCGCCAGCAGTCCCCAGGGGACAGGGCCCTACGAGCAGTACTTC. It yields the protein CASSPQGTGPYEQYF.

The genes are TRBV28 and TRBJ2-1; no reliable D call. The CDR3 has 16 residues. Trimming left V 3 bases short and J 3 bases short, with 15 bases between. CDR1 and CDR2 from the germline V gene are MDHEN and SYDVKM. In DNA form, the CDR3 reads TGTGCCAGCAGTTTTCCGTGGCAGCGTGACTACAATGAGCAGTTCTTC. Protein: CASSFPWQRDYNEQFF.

V and J are TRBV10-1 and TRBJ2-3; 7 bases match TRBD2. The V gene's germline CDR1 is WNHNN and CDR2 SYGVQD (reference sequence). This CDR3 is 15 amino acids long. V gave up 6 bases and J gave up 4 bases; unmatched junction bases: 10. CDR3: CASRASGSGADTQYF. The CDR3 region has the DNA TGCGCCAGCAGAGCTAGCGGTAGCGGCGCAGATACGCAGTATTTT.

The CDR3 spells CASSQSTGMNTEAFF. The CDR3 region has the DNA TGTGCCAGCAGCCAATCGACAGGGATGAACACTGAAGCTTTCTTT. V gene TRBV16 combines with J gene TRBJ1-1, with 7 bases fitting TRBD1. Germline V gene lookup returns CDR1 KGHSY and CDR2 FQNENV. V trimming: 0 bases; J trimming: 0 bases; junction bases outside the gene matches: 1. This CDR3 is built from 15 residues.

This chain uses TRBV19 with TRBJ2-7, with 9 bases lining up with TRBD2. Germline V gives CDR1 LNHDA, CDR2 SQIVND (reference sequence). J lost 0 bases, V lost 9 bases, and 9 bases had no gene match. This CDR3 is built from 15 residues. In DNA, the CDR3 is TGTGCCAGCCAAGAGGGTAGCGGGAGCTCCTACGAGCAGTACTTC. Its protein is CASQEGSGSSYEQYF. Together with reference TRBV19 and TRBJ2-7, the CDR3 gives the full variable domain: DGGITQSPKYLFRKEGQNVTLSCEQNLNHDAMYWYRQDPGQGLRLIYYSQIVNDFQKGDIAEGYSVSREKKESFPLTVTSAQKNPTAFYLCASQEGSGSSYEQYFGPGTRLTVT.

This clone came up once. The CDR3 DNA follows: TGTGCCAGCAGTTACCCTATTATGGACAGGGAATATGGCTACACCTTC. Protein sequence: CASSYPIMDREYGYTF. The chain links TRBV6-5 to TRBJ1-2, with 8 bases lining up with TRBD1. CDR3 size: 16 residues. Germline CDR1 reads MNHEY; CDR2 reads SVGAGI. J lost 5 bases, V lost 2 bases, and 10 bases had no gene match.

This clone was seen only once. The chain uses TRBV27 and TRBJ1-5; D perhaps matches TRBD1 (5 bases). Germline CDR1 and CDR2: MNHEY and SMNVEV (reference sequence). This CDR3 comprises 15 residues. V shed 10 bases and J shed 2 bases, with 18 bases lying between them. The CDR3 reads CATSVRGFGNQPQHF. The CDR3 DNA reads TGTGCCACCTCCGTTCGGGGGTTTGGCAATCAGCCCCAGCATTTT.

The rearrangement uses TRBV11-2 and TRBJ2-7; 9 nucleotides align to TRBD1. Losses at the gene ends were 5 bases for V and 6 bases for J; bases not matched to a gene: 11. CDR3 size: 15 residues. Per the germline V gene, CDR1 is SGHAT and CDR2 is FQNNGV. CDR3 loop: CASSKTGTGIGEQYF. DNA for the CDR3: TGTGCCAGCAGCAAGACCGGGACAGGGATCGGCGAGCAGTACTTC.

The genes are TRBV6-1 and TRBJ2-5, with a tentative D call TRBD1 (5 bases). Gene TRBJ2-7 matches the end of the DNA better, so the J call may be wrong. Germline V gene lookup returns CDR1 MNHNS and CDR2 SASEGT. The CDR3 is made up of 15 amino acids. The CDR3 DNA sequence: TGTGCCAGCAGCCCTGTTGGTAGGGGCGGCTACGAGCAGTACTTC. Translated: CASSPVGRGGYEQYF.

This clone has only a few counts. The V gene is TRBV11-3, the J gene TRBJ2-7, with D maybe TRBD1 (6 bases). This CDR3 has 15 residues. V was clipped by 5 bases and J by 5 bases, with 19 bases between them. Germline V gene sequence: CDR1 SGHNT, CDR2 YENEEA. The CDR3 sequence is CASSTRSGAVNEQYF. The CDR3 DNA is TGTGCCAGCAGCACGCGGTCAGGGGCGGTCAACGAGCAGTACTTC.

A note on this clone: This sample includes further DNA sequences coding for the same CDR3. This sequence joins TRBV11-2 and TRBJ2-2; weak D call: TRBD1 (6 bases). V dropped 1 base and J dropped 3 bases, with 9 bases sitting between them. This CDR3 is built from 15 residues. Germline-derived CDR1 and CDR2 are SGHAT and FQNNGV. This CDR3 reads CASSLGTAYTGELFF. Here the CDR3 DNA reads TGTGCCAGCAGCTTAGGGACAGCCTACACCGGGGAGCTGTTTTTT.